Below are 21 T cell receptor beta chains sequenced from a single sample in a study of blood T cell repertoires in COVID-19. Assay used: immunoSEQ multiplex PCR; TCRdb lists only in-frame clones, some missing. The sample includes approximately 300,000 clones, 85% of them seen just once. Sequencing was carried out using PBMCs or T cells enriched from blood (not recorded which). The receptors derive from a woman in her thirties who had been exposed to COVID-19.

This chain links TRBV2 with TRBJ1-6; TRBD1 aligns across 9 bases. From germline, CDR1 is SNHLY and CDR2 FYNNEI. The V gene end was trimmed by 5 bases and the J gene end by 4 bases; junction bases not matched to a gene: 3. The CDR3 has 15 residues. CDR3 in amino acids: CASSPDRGYNSPLHF. DNA of the CDR3: TGTGCCAGCAGTCCCGACAGGGGGTATAATTCACCCCTCCACTTT. The full variable domain, with the rest looked up from reference TRBV2 and TRBJ1-6, is EPEVTQTPSHQVTQMGQEVILRCVPISNHLYFYWYRQILGQKVEFLVSFYNNEISEKSEIFDDQFSVERPDGSNFTLKIRSTKLEDSAMYFCASSPDRGYNSPLHFGNGTRLTVT.

The chain couples TRBV7-9 to TRBJ1-1; 7 bases are shared with TRBD1. The CDR3 contains 13 residues. The germline V gene has CDR1 SEHNR and CDR2 FQNEAQ (reference sequence). The V and J ends lost 3 bases and 8 bases, in that order; junction bases with no gene match: 6. CDR3 amino acids: CASSLGTAPEAFF. The DNA for the CDR3 is TGTGCCAGCAGCTTGGGGACAGCCCCCGAAGCTTTCTTT.

The chain couples TRBV27 to TRBJ1-4, with 7 bases aligning to TRBD1. Germline CDR1 and CDR2: MNHEY and SMNVEV (reference sequence). The CDR3 covers 15 residues. Trimming removed 7 bases from V and 0 bases from J; junction bases left unmatched: 5. In DNA form, the CDR3 reads TGTGCCAGCAAAAGGGGGCGCCCAACTAATGAAAAACTGTTTTTT. This encodes CASKRGRPTNEKLFF.

The chain couples TRBV28 to TRBJ2-1, with 8 bases lining up with TRBD2. The CDR3 contains 14 residues. CDR1 and CDR2 (germline): MDHEN, SYDVKM. J gave up 4 bases and V 7 bases, and 6 bases lay outside the gene matches. DNA for the CDR3: TGTGCCAGCAAACCGGGACTAGAATACAATGAGCAGTTCTTC. This encodes CASKPGLEYNEQFF.

This clone appeared a few times. The chain has TRBV18 and TRBJ2-3; 7 bases are shared with TRBD1. The V and J ends lost 5 bases and 2 bases, in that order; junction bases with no gene match: 10. The CDR3 consists of 16 residues. From germline, CDR1 is KGHSH and CDR2 LQKENI. CDR3 residues: CASSAGTVDYTDTQYF. The CDR3 region has the DNA TGTGCCAGCTCAGCCGGGACAGTAGATTACACAGATACGCAGTATTTT.

The rearrangement links TRBV3-1 (or the pseudogene TRBV3-2) to TRBJ2-1; 10 bases are shared with TRBD2. Germline CDR1 and CDR2: LGHDT and YNNKEL (reference sequence). V shed 5 bases and J 5 bases; nucleotides not matched to a gene: 6. The CDR3 loop spans 15 amino acids. As DNA, the CDR3 is TGTGCCAGCAGCTTTATAGCGGGAGGCCACAATGAGCAGTTCTTC. Translating gives CASSFIAGGHNEQFF.

The CDR3 sequence: CASSFDGAGTGRGSYEQYF. The CDR3 coding sequence is TGTGCCAGCAGCTTTGACGGCGCCGGGACAGGTAGGGGATCCTACGAGCAGTACTTC. The chain is built from TRBV7-2 and TRBJ2-7, with 8 nucleotides matching TRBD1. With 3 bases clipped from V and 1 base from J, the junction kept 17 bases outside the gene matches. This CDR3 spans 19 amino acids. The germline CDR1 and CDR2 sequences are SGHTA and FQGNSA.

The J gene is TRBJ1-1, the V gene TRBV7-8, with D tentatively TRBD1 (5 bases). The V gene lost 2 bases and the J gene lost 5 bases, with 12 bases spanning the gap. Germline loops: CDR1 SGHVS, CDR2 FQNEAQ. The CDR3 is 14 amino acids. The CDR3 sequence: CASSLSRQSTEAFF. CDR3 bases: TGTGCCAGCAGCTTATCCCGACAGAGTACTGAAGCTTTCTTT.

The V and J genes are TRBV28 and TRBJ1-1; D is unclear. The V and J ends lost 6 bases and 1 base respectively, with 12 bases between them. Germline V CDR1 and CDR2: MDHEN, SYDVKM. The CDR3 runs 14 residues. The CDR3 DNA sequence: TGTGCCAGCAGCCTCGGGGTGAGGAACACTGAAGCTTTCTTT. This translates into CASSLGVRNTEAFF. Drawing the rest from reference TRBV28 and TRBJ1-1, the complete variable domain is DVKVTQSSRYLVKRTGEKVFLECVQDMDHENMFWYRQDPGLGLRLIYFSYDVKMKEKGDIPEGYSVSREKKERFSLILESASTNQTSMYLCASSLGVRNTEAFFGQGTRLTVV.

On this clone: Other nucleotide sequences in the sample specify the same CDR3. The rearrangement uses TRBV29-1 and TRBJ1-2, with D possibly matching TRBD1 (5 bases). Germline CDR1 and CDR2: SQVTM and ANQGSEA. With 6 bases removed from V and 2 bases from J, the gap between germline ends came to 7 bases. This CDR3 has 11 residues. The CDR3 reads CSVGQNYGYTF. The CDR3 coding sequence is TGCAGCGTAGGACAAAACTATGGCTACACCTTC. Together with reference TRBV29-1 and TRBJ1-2, the CDR3 gives the full variable domain: SAVISQKPSRDICQRGTSLTIQCQVDSQVTMMFWYRQQPGQSLTLIATANQGSEATYESGFVIDKFPISRPNLTFSTLTVSNMSPEDSSIYLCSVGQNYGYTFGSGTRLTVV.

The chain couples TRBV2 to TRBJ1-1, with 10 positions matching TRBD1. The CDR3 is made up of 18 amino acids. V gave up 3 bases and J gave up 1 base; unmatched junction bases: 11. Germline loops: CDR1 SNHLY, CDR2 FYNNEI. The CDR3 nucleotides are TGTGCCAGCAGTGAGGGGGACAGGGGAAATTTTAGGAACACTGAAGCTTTCTTT. Translated: CASSEGDRGNFRNTEAFF.

The chain couples TRBV6-5 to TRBJ1-5; perhaps TRBD1 as D (5 bases). This CDR3 contains 13 residues. Trimming took 10 bases from V and 3 from J, leaving 13 bases between them. Germline assignment: CDR1 MNHEY and CDR2 SVGAGI. This CDR3 reads CATSRQPNQPQHF. CDR3 nucleotide sequence: TGTGCCACCTCAAGACAGCCCAATCAGCCCCAGCATTTT.

About this clone: A clone one base away is much larger, so this may be a read error. The chain combines TRBV5-5 with TRBJ1-1, with D hard to call. This CDR3 is built from 13 residues. The germline V gene has CDR1 SGHKS and CDR2 YYEKEE (reference sequence). V lost 0 bases to trimming and J lost 1 base, with 4 bases between them. The CDR3: CASSLGPNTEAFF. CDR3 coding DNA: TGTGCCAGCAGCTTGGGGCCGAACACTGAAGCTTTCTTT.

V gene TRBV9 combines with J gene TRBJ2-3; possibly TRBD2 for D (5 bases). The length of the CDR3 is 13 residues. Trimming left V 4 bases short and J 2 bases short, with 8 bases between. Per the germline V gene, CDR1 is SGDLS and CDR2 is YYNGEE. CDR3 region: CASSSGSTDTQYF. The CDR3 DNA reads TGTGCCAGCAGCTCGGGGTCCACAGATACGCAGTATTTT.

This clone was counted a few times. The chain employs TRBV5-1 and TRBJ1-5, with a weak D call TRBD1 (5 bases). This CDR3 is 16 amino acids long. From germline, CDR1 is SGHRS and CDR2 YFSETQ. Trimming left V 0 bases short and J 0 bases short, with 10 bases between. The CDR3 region has the DNA TGCGCCAGCAGCTTGGAGGGGTCTAATAGCAATCAGCCCCAGCATTTT. This encodes CASSLEGSNSNQPQHF.

The chain recombines TRBV4-1 with TRBJ2-1; D perhaps matches TRBD1 (6 bases). V lost 3 bases, J lost 3 bases, and 15 bases lay in between. The germline gives CDR1 MGHRA, CDR2 YSYEKL. This CDR3 is 16 amino acids long. The CDR3 nucleotides read TGCGCCAGCAGCCACCTAGGACAGATCGTCTACAATGAGCAGTTCTTC. This gives the protein CASSHLGQIVYNEQFF.

The chain joins TRBV28 to TRBJ1-2; TRBD1 might be the D (5 bases). CDR1 and CDR2 (germline): MDHEN, SYDVKM. The CDR3 has 13 residues. The V end lost 3 bases, the J end lost 3 bases, and 8 bases lay between the germline ends. The CDR3 reads CASSLQGDYGYTF. The CDR3 bases are TGTGCCAGCAGTTTGCAGGGCGACTATGGCTACACCTTC.

CDR3 in DNA: TGTGCCCAGGCCGGGACAGGGATTTCAGATACGCAGTATTTT. It specifies CAQAGTGISDTQYF. This rearrangement joins TRBV19 to TRBJ2-3; TRBD1 agrees at 9 bases. The V gene end was trimmed by 11 bases and the J gene end by 4 bases; junction bases not matched to a gene: 10. The CDR3 loop spans 14 amino acids. CDR1 LNHDA and CDR2 SQIVND come from the germline V gene (reference sequence).

As for this clone: The sample holds other DNA sequences that translate to the same CDR3. The chain employs TRBV28 and TRBJ2-7; perhaps TRBD1 as D (6 bases). CDR1 and CDR2 from the germline V gene are MDHEN and SYDVKM. V dropped 7 bases and J dropped 0 bases, with 13 bases sitting between them. This CDR3 is built from 14 residues. In DNA form, the CDR3 reads TGTGCCAGCAATAAACAGGGTACCTCCTACGAGCAGTACTTC. Encoded protein: CASNKQGTSYEQYF.

The chain carries TRBV6-4 and TRBJ2-2, with a possible D match to TRBD2 (6 bases). In germline, CDR1 is MRHNA, CDR2 SNTAGT. The V end lost 6 bases, the J end lost 4 bases, and 12 bases lay between the germline ends. This CDR3 is 14 amino acids long. The CDR3 is CASRGREATGELFF. As DNA, the CDR3 is TGTGCCAGCAGAGGGCGGGAAGCCACCGGGGAGCTGTTTTTT.

This chain links TRBV30 with TRBJ2-4; TRBD1 matches 8 bases. From germline, CDR1 is GTSNPN and CDR2 SVGIG (reference sequence). V dropped 0 bases and J dropped 7; count of bases not matched to a gene: 8. The CDR3 loop spans 15 amino acids. As DNA, the CDR3 is TGTGCCTGGAGTGTAACAGGGGGGTTTAGGAACATTCAGTACTTC. Translated: CAWSVTGGFRNIQYF.